This entry lists 18 T cell receptor beta chains sequenced from one sample in a study of blood T cell repertoires in COVID-19 (dated by TCRdb to the early 2020s). Libraries were constructed by the immunoSEQ multiplex PCR assay. The table comes from immuneACCESS by way of TCRdb, which keeps in-frame sequences with V and J called. Part of the clones is missing from these tables; in studies checked, under half for an unresolved V gene and the rest for unknown reasons. The sample table holds approximately 220,000 clones, of which more than 65% were seen once. The ten top clones hold roughly 7.9% of the sample. Sequencing input: peripheral blood. The receptors originated from an elderly woman with acute or convalescent COVID-19.

This clone occurred once. The genes are TRBV6-1 and TRBJ1-3; 7 nucleotides match TRBD1. Germline V gene sequence: CDR1 MNHNS, CDR2 SASEGT. With V trimmed by 4 bases and J by 0 bases, 6 bases remained unmatched. CDR3 size: 16 residues. The CDR3 bases are TGTGCCAGCAGTGGGGGACAGCCCTACTCTGGAAACACCATATATTTT. Translation: CASSGGQPYSGNTIYF.

The rearrangement links TRBV3-1 (or the pseudogene TRBV3-2) to TRBJ2-7; maybe TRBD2 (6 bases). From germline, CDR1 is LGHDT and CDR2 YNNKEL (reference sequence). V shed 11 bases and J shed 3 bases, with 11 bases lying between them. The CDR3 covers 11 residues. In DNA, the CDR3 is TGTGCCCGATGGAGGGACTACGAGCAGTACTTC. This encodes CARWRDYEQYF.

This rearrangement joins TRBV7-9 to TRBJ2-5; 10 nucleotides line up with TRBD2. Per germline, CDR1 SEHNR and CDR2 FQNEAQ (reference sequence). With V trimmed by 4 bases and J by 1 base, 3 bases remained unmatched. This CDR3 region has 15 residues. DNA for the CDR3: TGTGCCAGCAGCTCGGAGCGGGGGGGCCAAGAGACCCAGTACTTC. This encodes CASSSERGGQETQYF.

This chain joins TRBV5-1 and TRBJ2-6; D uncertain. CDR3 size: 14 residues. The germline gives CDR1 SGHRS, CDR2 YFSETQ. V lost 4 bases and J 2 bases, leaving 7 bases between the germline ends. CDR3 in amino acids: CASSQITGANVLTF. The CDR3, as DNA: TGCGCCAGCAGCCAGATAACTGGGGCCAACGTCCTGACTTTC.

The chain carries TRBV12-3 or TRBV12-4 and TRBJ1-6; D perhaps matches TRBD1 (5 bases). This CDR3 is built from 13 residues. The V gene lost 6 bases and the J gene lost 10 bases, with 13 bases spanning the gap. The CDR3 here is CASRSGSPSPLHF. CDR3 DNA sequence: TGTGCCAGCAGATCAGGGTCCCCCTCACCCCTCCACTTT.

This clone was seen only a few times. J is TRBJ1-4 and V is TRBV18; TRBD1 might be the D (5 bases). From germline, CDR1 is KGHSH and CDR2 LQKENI. The CDR3 length is 14 residues. The ends were cut back, 3 bases at V and 3 bases at J, with 8 bases in the middle. CDR3 sequence reads: CASSPPGANEKLFF. CDR3 DNA sequence: TGTGCCAGCTCACCCCCGGGGGCTAATGAAAAACTGTTTTTT.

This sequence joins TRBV29-1 and TRBJ1-2; 11 bases are a match to TRBD1. Germline CDR1 and CDR2: SQVTM and ANQGSEA. CDR3 size: 18 residues. V shed 0 bases and J 1 base; nucleotides not matched to a gene: 10. CDR3 amino acids: CSVEDSGTGGEINYGYTF. CDR3 in DNA: TGCAGCGTTGAAGATAGCGGGACAGGGGGTGAAATTAACTATGGCTACACCTTC.

The chain couples TRBV10-2 to TRBJ2-5, with TRBD2 matching over 8 bases. This CDR3 region has 18 residues. CDR1 is WSHSY and CDR2 is SAAADI in the germline V gene. Losses at the gene ends were 0 bases for V and 2 bases for J; bases not matched to a gene: 11. As DNA, the CDR3 is TGCGCCAGCAGTGAGTCCATGCCCTTCTCTAGCGGGCAAGAGACCCAGTACTTC. Translating it yields CASSESMPFSSGQETQYF.

This chain connects TRBV4-1 to TRBJ2-1, with 10 bases that match TRBD1. CDR3 length equals 16 residues. Germline-derived CDR1 and CDR2 are MGHRA and YSYEKL. V dropped 4 bases and J dropped 9; count of bases not matched to a gene: 12. The CDR3 sequence is CASSPPTHRDRGEQFF. The CDR3 DNA reads as TGCGCCAGCAGCCCACCGACACACAGGGACAGGGGTGAGCAGTTCTTC.

The V and J genes are TRBV7-2 and TRBJ2-7; D is ambiguous. V gave up 0 bases and J gave up 2 bases, with 8 bases separating them. There are 14 residues in the CDR3. Germline V lookup: CDR1 SGHTA, CDR2 FQGNSA. This CDR3 is CASSLALDPYEQYF. In DNA, the CDR3 is TGTGCCAGCAGCTTAGCGCTAGACCCCTACGAGCAGTACTTC.

The rearrangement links TRBV7-2 to TRBJ2-7; D gene unclear. In germline, CDR1 is SGHTA, CDR2 FQGNSA. The V gene lost 2 bases and the J gene lost 3 bases, with 14 bases spanning the gap. The length of the CDR3 is 15 residues. CDR3 sequence reads: CASSLFHSENYEQYF. CDR3 DNA: TGTGCCAGCAGCTTATTTCACTCCGAAAACTACGAGCAGTACTTC.

The genes are TRBV30 and TRBJ1-5; D remains ambiguous. The CDR3 contains 14 residues. V was cut by 5 bases and J by 0 bases, with 11 bases left in between. CDR1 and CDR2 from the germline V gene are GTSNPN and SVGIG (reference sequence). CDR3 in DNA: TGTGCCTGGGCACACGGGATTAGCAATCAGCCCCAGCATTTT. It encodes CAWAHGISNQPQHF.

V is TRBV9 and J is TRBJ2-1, with 13 bases matching TRBD2. Germline CDR1 SGDLS, CDR2 YYNGEE. The CDR3 has 14 residues. Trimming cost V 4 bases and J 11 bases; bases outside gene matches: 6. The CDR3 region is CASSSRTSGGKQFF. The CDR3 coding sequence is TGTGCCAGCAGCTCCCGGACTAGCGGGGGTAAGCAGTTCTTC.

The chain carries TRBV3-1 (or the pseudogene TRBV3-2) and TRBJ2-1; 10 nucleotides agree with TRBD2. Trimming took 2 bases from V and 0 from J; bases not matched to a gene: 10. Germline CDR1 reads LGHDT; CDR2 reads YNNKEL (reference sequence). The CDR3 covers 19 residues. The DNA for the CDR3 is TGTGCCAGCAGCCAATTACCACTAGCGGGACGGAGCTCCTACAATGAGCAGTTCTTC. This encodes CASSQLPLAGRSSYNEQFF.

J is TRBJ2-5 and V is TRBV5-1; possible D gene TRBD2, 7 bases. The germline V gene encodes CDR1 SGHRS and CDR2 YFSETQ. V was clipped by 0 bases and J by 5 bases, with 11 bases between them. The CDR3 has 14 amino acids. DNA for the CDR3: TGCGCCAGCAGCTTGGCGGGGGGCTGGGAGACCCAGTACTTC. This codes for CASSLAGGWETQYF. The full variable domain, its missing parts supplied by reference TRBV5-1 and TRBJ2-5, is KAGVTQTPRYLIKTRGQQVTLSCSPISGHRSVSWYQQTPGQGLQFLFEYFSETQRNKGNFPGRFSGRQFSNSRSEMNVSTLELGDSALYLCASSLAGGWETQYFGPGTRLLVL.

The V gene is TRBV5-1, the J gene TRBJ2-2; TRBD1 matches at 7 bases. Trimming at V came to 2 bases and at J to 3 bases, leaving 4 bases not matched to a gene. Germline lookup yields CDR1 SGHRS and CDR2 YFSETQ. The CDR3 has 15 residues. CDR3 protein: CASSFSGTDTGELFF. CDR3 DNA: TGCGCCAGCAGCTTTTCCGGGACAGACACCGGGGAGCTGTTTTTT.

This chain connects TRBV15 to TRBJ1-5, with 7 bases aligning to TRBD1. The CDR3 loop spans 15 amino acids. V shed 0 bases, J shed 7 bases, and the junction held 6 bases outside the gene matches. The germline CDR1 and CDR2 sequences are LNHNV and YYDKDF (reference sequence). CDR3 protein: CATSRDRDSRQPQHF. In DNA form, the CDR3 reads TGTGCCACCAGCAGAGATAGGGACAGTAGGCAGCCCCAGCATTTT.

The V call is TRBV19, the J call TRBJ2-2; TRBD1 might be the D (5 bases). CDR1 LNHDA and CDR2 SQIVND come from the germline V gene (reference sequence). CDR3 length: 16 amino acids. V was cut by 6 bases and J by 3 bases, with 17 bases left in between. CDR3: CASSPRDGADTGELFF. The CDR3, as DNA: TGTGCCAGTAGCCCTAGGGATGGGGCGGACACCGGGGAGCTGTTTTTT. The whole variable domain, filled in from reference TRBV19 and TRBJ2-2, reads DGGITQSPKYLFRKEGQNVTLSCEQNLNHDAMYWYRQDPGQGLRLIYYSQIVNDFQKGDIAEGYSVSREKKESFPLTVTSAQKNPTAFYLCASSPRDGADTGELFFGEGSRLTVL.